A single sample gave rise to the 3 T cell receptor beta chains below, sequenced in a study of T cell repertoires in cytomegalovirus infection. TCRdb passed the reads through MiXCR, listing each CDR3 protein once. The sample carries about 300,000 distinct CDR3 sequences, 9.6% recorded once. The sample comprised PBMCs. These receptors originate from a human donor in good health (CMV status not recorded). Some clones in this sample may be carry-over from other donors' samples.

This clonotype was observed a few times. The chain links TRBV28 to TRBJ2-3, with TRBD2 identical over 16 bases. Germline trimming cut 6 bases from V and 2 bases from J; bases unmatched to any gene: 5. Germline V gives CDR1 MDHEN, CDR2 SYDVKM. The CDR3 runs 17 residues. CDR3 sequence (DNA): TGTGCCAGCAGGGGACTAGCGGGGGGGCCGAACACAGATACGCAGTATTTT. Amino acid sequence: CASRGLAGGPNTDTQYF.

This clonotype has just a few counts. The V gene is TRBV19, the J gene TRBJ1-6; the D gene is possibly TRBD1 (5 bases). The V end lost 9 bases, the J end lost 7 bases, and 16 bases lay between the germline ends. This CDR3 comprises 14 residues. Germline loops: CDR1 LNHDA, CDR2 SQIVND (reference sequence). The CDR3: CASSLTVSNSPLHF. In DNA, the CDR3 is TGTGCCAGCTCCTTGACAGTTTCGAATTCACCCCTCCACTTT. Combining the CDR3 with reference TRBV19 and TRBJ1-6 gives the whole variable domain DGGITQSPKYLFRKEGQNVTLSCEQNLNHDAMYWYRQDPGQGLRLIYYSQIVNDFQKGDIAEGYSVSREKKESFPLTVTSAQKNPTAFYLCASSLTVSNSPLHFGNGTRLTVT.

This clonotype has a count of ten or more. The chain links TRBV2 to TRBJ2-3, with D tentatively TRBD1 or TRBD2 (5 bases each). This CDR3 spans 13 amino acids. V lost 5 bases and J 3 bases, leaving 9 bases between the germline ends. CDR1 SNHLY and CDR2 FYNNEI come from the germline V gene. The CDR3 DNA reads TGTGCCAGCAGTCAGGGACGGACAGATACGCAGTATTTT. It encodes CASSQGRTDTQYF.